The clone carrying this T cell receptor beta chain has just a few counts. Produced via immunoSEQ multiplex PCR; TCRdb's table is partial and in-frame only. The sample records fewer than 600,000 clones, around 79% being singletons. This entry is derived from a study of shared clonotypes between healthy human individuals. Germline values: CDR1 LGHNA, CDR2 YSLEER. The CDR3 runs 19 residues. V shed 0 bases and J shed 0 bases, with 18 bases lying between them. The sequencing sample was made of PBMCs. V is TRBV4-3 and J is TRBJ2-1, with D possibly TRBD2 on 5 matching bases. The TCR comes from a woman between 40 and 50 years old in good health. Some clones in this sample may be carry-over from other donors' samples. DNA of the CDR3: TGCGCCAGCAGCCAAGATATCAATAATATGGCGGGCTCCTACAATGAGCAGTTCTTC. It encodes CASSQDINNMAGSYNEQFF.